The sequence of this T cell receptor (beta chain) was determined in a study of beta chain features in type 1 diabetes. The V end was cut by 4 bases, the J end by 6 bases, with 14 bases between. CDR3 length: 14 amino acids. The germline V gene has CDR1 SGHRS and CDR2 YFSETQ. Expressed TCRB transcripts got sequenced, as all isolated RNA was reverse transcribed. Using immunoSEQ multiplex PCR, the repertoire was profiled, and TCRdb retains in-frame clones only, with some absent. The sample consists of about 370,000 clones, roughly 15% of them appearing once. This TCR was recovered from a woman younger than 35 in good health. J is TRBJ2-1 and V is TRBV5-1; a possible D gene is TRBD2 (5 bases). Material for sequencing was naive CD4+ T cells from blood. The CDR3 here is CASSLTTRANEQFF. The CDR3, as DNA: TGCGCCAGCAGCCTGACTACTAGGGCCAATGAGCAGTTCTTC.